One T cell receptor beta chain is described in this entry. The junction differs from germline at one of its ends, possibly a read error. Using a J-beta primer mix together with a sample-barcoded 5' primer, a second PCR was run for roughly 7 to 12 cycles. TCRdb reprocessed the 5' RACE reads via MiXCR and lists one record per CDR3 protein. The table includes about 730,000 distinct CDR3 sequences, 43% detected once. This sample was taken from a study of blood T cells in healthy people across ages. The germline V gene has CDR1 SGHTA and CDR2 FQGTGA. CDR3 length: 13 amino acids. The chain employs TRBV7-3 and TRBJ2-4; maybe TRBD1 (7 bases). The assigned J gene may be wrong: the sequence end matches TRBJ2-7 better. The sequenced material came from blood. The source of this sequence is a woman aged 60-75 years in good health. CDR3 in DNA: TGTGCCAACAGCCCAGGGGGGTCTGGCGAGCAGTACTTC. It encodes CANSPGGSGEQYF.